This is a list of T cell receptor beta chains from one sample in a study of cytomegalovirus exposure and HLA in healthy donors. TCRdb's copy holds only in-frame clones and misses some; the assay was immunoSEQ multiplex PCR. The table shows some 140,000 clones, with just under 90% occurring only once. The sequencing sample was made of PBMCs. These receptor sequences come from a woman aged 30 to 39 in good health and CMV-seropositive. The CDR3 runs from the conserved cysteine through the conserved F or W. A D gene is named only where the DNA matches it firmly. Size values are once, few and many counts, or a class for expanded clones, and some rows have none.

>TRBV5-1|-|TRBJ2-7|TRBD2
CASSEAGVGEQYF
TGCGCCAGCAGCGAAGCGGGAGTGGGCGAGCAGTACTTC
>TRBV27|-|TRBJ1-1|TRBD1
CASNRDRGLTEAFF
TGTGCCAGCAATCGGGACAGGGGGCTCACTGAAGCTTTCTTT
>TRBV9|-|TRBJ2-7|-
CASSPSSPGEQYF
TGTGCCAGCAGCCCCTCTAGCCCGGGCGAGCAGTACTTC
>TRBV9|few|TRBJ2-7|-
CASSVAPTSYEQYF
TGTGCCAGCAGCGTAGCTCCGACTAGCTACGAGCAGTACTTC
>TRBV6-1|-|TRBJ1-2|-
CASREPGRRFYGYTF
TGTGCCAGCAGGGAACCGGGCAGGAGGTTCTATGGCTACACCTTC
>TRBV7-2|-|TRBJ2-5|-
CASSARRTVQETQYF
TGTGCCAGCAGCGCCCGAAGGACAGTCCAAGAGACCCAGTACTTC
>TRBV6-5|-|TRBJ2-7|-
CASSYVWSGEQYF
TGTGCCAGCAGTTACGTCTGGTCGGGCGAGCAGTACTTC
>TRBV14|few|TRBJ1-2|TRBD1
CASSPRQGPNYGYTF
TGTGCCAGCAGCCCAAGACAGGGACCTAACTATGGCTACACCTTC
>TRBV7-6|-|TRBJ1-6|TRBD1
CASSLERTGLNSPLHF
TGTGCCAGCAGCTTGGAACGGACAGGGCTTAATTCACCCCTCCACTTT
>TRBV6-5|-|TRBJ1-1|TRBD1
CASRGGDRVINEAFF
TGTGCCAGCAGGGGGGGGGACAGGGTGATAAATGAAGCTTTCTTT
>TRBV25-1|once|TRBJ1-2|-
CASRRSEGTYGYTF
TGTGCCAGCAGGCGATCGGAGGGAACCTATGGCTACACCTTC
>TRBV14|-|TRBJ1-2|TRBD1
CASSPTTGVKGYTF
TGTGCCAGCAGCCCTACGACAGGGGTAAAGGGCTACACCTTC
>TRBV5-6|-|TRBJ1-3|-
CASSFGSSGNTIYF
TGTGCCAGCAGCTTCGGGTCCTCTGGAAACACCATATATTTT
>TRBV4-1|few|TRBJ2-1|-
CASSQPGRRGAHNEQFF
TGCGCCAGCAGCCAGCCCGGTCGCAGAGGAGCCCACAATGAGCAGTTCTTC
>TRBV6-1|-|TRBJ1-6|-
CASSQAFSNSPLHF
TGTGCCAGCAGCCAGGCTTTTTCTAATTCACCCCTCCACTTT
>TRBV27|-|TRBJ2-1|-
CASSPQDFYNEQFF
TGTGCCAGCAGTCCCCAAGACTTCTACAATGAGCAGTTCTTC
>TRBV13|-|TRBJ2-7|-
CASSLADTGFYEQYF
TGTGCCAGCAGCCTGGCAGACACAGGGTTTTACGAGCAGTACTTC
>TRBV27|-|TRBJ2-2|-
CASRPRQGTGELFF
TGTGCCAGCAGACCCCGCCAGGGTACCGGGGAGCTGTTTTTT
>TRBV4-2|-|TRBJ1-5|-
CASSQDDVLYSPRPQHF
TGTGCCAGCAGCCAAGATGACGTTCTTTACAGCCCTCGGCCCCAGCATTTT
>TRBV5-1|-|TRBJ2-1|-
CASSLARSALASSYNEQFF
TGCGCCAGCAGCTTGGCCCGGTCAGCGCTGGCGAGCTCCTACAATGAGCAGTTCTTC
>TRBV5-1|-|TRBJ2-1|TRBD1
CASSTHGQGYEQFF
TGCGCCAGCAGCACGCATGGACAGGGTTATGAGCAGTTCTTC
>TRBV6-5|-|TRBJ2-2|-
CASSPIGGGGELFF
TGTGCCAGCAGTCCCATTGGAGGTGGCGGGGAGCTGTTTTTT
>TRBV18|-|TRBJ2-7|TRBD2
CASSPTPVGGYRPLIYEQYF
TGTGCCAGCTCACCTACCCCAGTGGGAGGGTATAGACCACTCATCTACGAGCAGTACTTC
>TRBV18|once|TRBJ2-6|-
CASSAGGPRAGANVLTF
TGTGCCAGCTCCGCCGGGGGGCCACGCGCTGGGGCCAACGTCCTGACTTTC
>TRBV6-1|-|TRBJ2-5|-
CASSEWPGDQETQYF
TGTGCCAGCAGTGAATGGCCAGGGGACCAAGAGACCCAGTACTTC
>TRBV6-1|-|TRBJ1-1|TRBD1
CASTDRGQNTEAFF
TGTGCCAGCACTGACAGGGGGCAAAACACTGAAGCTTTCTTT
>TRBV18|-|TRBJ2-7|-
CASSPPGRNVQYF
TGTGCCAGCTCACCACCGGGGAGAAACGTGCAGTACTTC
>TRBV6-1|-|TRBJ1-5|-
CASSLGALTQHF
TGTGCCAGCAGTCTTGGGGCATTGACACAGCATTTT
>TRBV2|-|TRBJ2-1|-
CAAEGGAGYNEQFF
TGTGCCGCGGAAGGGGGCGCGGGATACAATGAGCAGTTCTTC
>TRBV5-1|-|TRBJ2-5|-
CASSLSLETQYF
TGCGCCAGCAGCTTGTCTTTAGAGACCCAGTACTTC
>TRBV11-2|-|TRBJ2-7|-
CASSHGGFGGRYEQYF
TGTGCCAGCAGCCACGGGGGGTTCGGGGGCCGGTACGAGCAGTACTTC
>TRBV6-4|-|TRBJ2-3|TRBD1
CASSEGQSSPDTQYF
TGTGCCAGCAGTGAGGGACAGAGCTCTCCAGATACGCAGTATTTT
>TRBV28|-|TRBJ2-7|-
CASSFGQILYEQYF
TGTGCCAGCAGTTTTGGACAGATACTCTACGAGCAGTACTTC
>TRBV2|-|TRBJ2-3|-
CASSPSGPTQYF
TGTGCCAGCAGTCCTTCGGGTCCTACGCAGTATTTT
>TRBV28|-|TRBJ2-2|TRBD1
CASSPPGRGYTGELFF
TGTGCCAGCAGTCCCCCCGGCAGGGGGTACACCGGGGAGCTGTTTTTT
>TRBV4-1|-|TRBJ1-2|TRBD1
CASSQTGAGGYTF
TGCGCCAGCAGCCAAACAGGGGCAGGGGGCTACACCTTC
>TRBV11-2|-|TRBJ1-5|-
CASSFGGNQPQHF
TGTGCCAGCAGCTTTGGAGGCAATCAGCCCCAGCATTTT
>TRBV2|-|TRBJ1-5|TRBD1
CASSGGQGSRGNQPQHF
TGTGCCAGCAGTGGAGGACAGGGCTCTCGGGGCAATCAGCCCCAGCATTTT
>TRBV7-2|-|TRBJ1-2|TRBD1
CASSFQTGGGYGYTF
TGTGCCAGCAGCTTCCAGACAGGGGGGGGATATGGCTACACCTTC